The 30 T cell receptor beta chains below were found in one sample sequenced in a study of cytomegalovirus exposure and HLA in healthy donors. PCR amplification relied on 60 Vbeta primers (plus 13 Jbeta primers). The data were produced by immunoSEQ multiplex PCR, yet TCRdb's version contains in-frame clones alone and is incomplete. The table has about 160,000 clones, 75% to 90% seen once. Sequenced material: PBMCs. The origin of the receptors is a woman aged 18-29 years in good health and CMV-seronegative.

The chain uses TRBV7-9 and TRBJ1-2; TRBD1 aligns across 8 bases. V lost 0 bases to trimming and J lost 8 bases; unmatched junction nucleotides: 14. The length of the CDR3 is 17 residues. The germline CDR1 and CDR2 sequences are SEHNR and FQNEAQ (reference sequence). Here the CDR3 reads CASSLAPTGATSDGYTF. CDR3 nucleotide sequence: TGTGCCAGCAGCTTAGCGCCGACAGGGGCGACATCAGACGGCTACACCTTC.

In its sample, this clone was seen once. J is TRBJ2-5 and V is TRBV7-9; perhaps TRBD2 as D (5 bases). Trimming removed 2 bases at V and 4 bases at J, with 11 bases between. There are 14 residues in the CDR3. The germline CDR1 and CDR2 sequences are SEHNR and FQNEAQ (reference sequence). CDR3 DNA: TGTGCCAGCAGCTTAAAACTAGTTGGAGAGACCCAGTACTTC. Encoded protein: CASSLKLVGETQYF.

This rearrangement joins TRBV7-9 to TRBJ2-7, with a possible D match to TRBD1 (5 bases). Trimming removed 0 bases at V and 4 bases at J, with 10 bases between. This CDR3 is 14 amino acids long. Per germline, CDR1 SEHNR and CDR2 FQNEAQ (reference sequence). CDR3 residues: CASSLAGAGYEQYF. The CDR3 DNA sequence: TGTGCCAGCAGCTTAGCTGGGGCTGGGTACGAGCAGTACTTC.

The chain employs TRBV6-6 and TRBJ2-5; maybe TRBD2 (5 bases). The germline CDR1 and CDR2 sequences are MNHNY and SVGAGI (reference sequence). The CDR3 loop spans 15 amino acids. V was pared by 5 bases and J by 0 bases, with 13 bases between. The CDR3 loop is CASSTLGLYQETQYF. In DNA form, the CDR3 reads TGTGCCAGCAGTACCCTAGGACTGTACCAAGAGACCCAGTACTTC.

The chain has TRBV6-5 and TRBJ1-2; 8 nucleotides agree with TRBD1. Germline CDR1 reads MNHEY; CDR2 reads SVGAGI. The CDR3 loop spans 15 amino acids. The trim removed 6 bases at V and 4 bases at J, leaving 10 bases unmatched. Written as DNA, the CDR3 is TGTGCCAGCAGAGATACAGGGGGGCAATCCTATGGCTACACCTTC. It is translated as CASRDTGGQSYGYTF.

V is TRBV18 and J is TRBJ1-5; 7 bases match TRBD1. The V gene end was trimmed by 3 bases and the J gene end by 5 bases; junction bases not matched to a gene: 7. The CDR3 extends over 15 amino acids. From germline, CDR1 is KGHSH and CDR2 LQKENI. CDR3 sequence reads: CASSPRQGRDQPQHF. The CDR3 bases are TGTGCCAGCTCACCGAGACAGGGACGGGATCAGCCCCAGCATTTT.

The V and J genes are TRBV5-1 and TRBJ2-3; 7 bases match TRBD1. Per the germline V gene, CDR1 is SGHRS and CDR2 is YFSETQ. The junction had 8 bases not matched to a gene; V was cut back by 4 bases and J by 0 bases. The CDR3 covers 16 residues. The CDR3 DNA reads as TGCGCCAGCAGCGCAGCCGGGACAGCTAGCACAGATACGCAGTATTTT. Protein product: CASSAAGTASTDTQYF.

The gene calls are TRBV11-2 and TRBJ1-1; 7 bases are a match to TRBD1. The germline V gene encodes CDR1 SGHAT and CDR2 FQNNGV. V lost 4 bases to trimming and J lost 4 bases; unmatched junction nucleotides: 12. The CDR3 runs to 16 residues. The CDR3 bases are TGTGCCAGCAGCTATACCCCAATGACAGGGACCACTGAAGCTTTCTTT. Translating it yields CASSYTPMTGTTEAFF.

The genes are TRBV18 and TRBJ1-4; D unresolved. V was shortened by 3 bases and J by 0 bases, with 17 bases between the two germline ends. CDR3 size: 18 residues. Germline CDR1 is KGHSH and CDR2 is LQKENI. The CDR3 loop reads CASSPQQITVTTNEKLFF. CDR3 DNA: TGTGCCAGCTCACCTCAACAGATCACGGTCACAACTAATGAAAAACTGTTTTTT.

V usage is TRBV7-8 and J usage is TRBJ1-1; D gene unclear. CDR3 length: 15 residues. V dropped 8 bases and J dropped 5 bases, with 21 bases sitting between them. Germline assignment: CDR1 SGHVS and CDR2 FQNEAQ. The CDR3 DNA reads as TGTGCCAGCGCGACCGGCGCGGGGTGGGGTACTGAAGCTTTCTTT. It specifies CASATGAGWGTEAFF.

V and J are TRBV25-1 and TRBJ2-2, with TRBD2 matching over 10 bases. Germline V gene sequence: CDR1 MGHDK, CDR2 SYGVNS. This CDR3 has 15 amino acids. V shed 5 bases and J 1 base; nucleotides not matched to a gene: 1. The CDR3 here is CASSLAGVNTGELFF. CDR3 sequence (DNA): TGTGCCAGCAGTCTAGCGGGGGTGAACACCGGGGAGCTGTTTTTT.

The J gene is TRBJ1-2, the V gene TRBV5-1, with D perhaps matching TRBD1 (5 bases). The CDR3 has 17 amino acids. Germline assignment: CDR1 SGHRS and CDR2 YFSETQ. V was trimmed by 3 bases and J by 0 bases, leaving 18 bases between them. The CDR3: CASSSAIGHGANYGYTF. CDR3 DNA: TGCGCCAGCAGCTCCGCTATAGGACACGGAGCTAACTATGGCTACACCTTC. Full variable domain (rest looked up from reference TRBV5-1 and TRBJ1-2): KAGVTQTPRYLIKTRGQQVTLSCSPISGHRSVSWYQQTPGQGLQFLFEYFSETQRNKGNFPGRFSGRQFSNSRSEMNVSTLELGDSALYLCASSSAIGHGANYGYTFGSGTRLTVV.

The J gene is TRBJ2-4, the V gene TRBV11-2; weak D call: TRBD2 (6 bases). V lost 0 bases and J 0 bases, leaving 18 bases between the germline ends. The CDR3 spans 19 residues. The germline V gene has CDR1 SGHAT and CDR2 FQNNGV. CDR3: CASSLDLGFAGIAKNIQYF. The CDR3 DNA is TGTGCCAGCAGCTTAGATCTGGGTTTCGCGGGGATAGCCAAAAACATTCAGTACTTC.

This clone was found once. V is TRBV19 and J is TRBJ1-5, with a tentative D call TRBD1 (5 bases). The V gene lost 3 bases and the J gene lost 3 bases, with 18 bases spanning the gap. CDR1 LNHDA and CDR2 SQIVND come from the germline V gene (reference sequence). CDR3 length equals 17 residues. In DNA form, the CDR3 reads TGTGCCAGTAGTATCGGGGGGTCATCCCGTACCAATCAGCCCCAGCATTTT. This codes for CASSIGGSSRTNQPQHF. Based on the CDR3 plus reference TRBV19 and TRBJ1-5, the full variable domain is DGGITQSPKYLFRKEGQNVTLSCEQNLNHDAMYWYRQDPGQGLRLIYYSQIVNDFQKGDIAEGYSVSREKKESFPLTVTSAQKNPTAFYLCASSIGGSSRTNQPQHFGDGTRLSIL.

The J gene is TRBJ1-1, the V gene TRBV27; D might be TRBD1 (5 bases). Germline assignment: CDR1 MNHEY and CDR2 SMNVEV (reference sequence). V was clipped by 7 bases and J by 3 bases, with 21 bases between them. The CDR3 has 16 amino acids. The CDR3 bases are TGTGCCAGCAAGGGACCCTGGCGGGGACGTGACACTGAAGCTTTCTTT. Translated: CASKGPWRGRDTEAFF.

This clone has only a few counts. This chain links TRBV6-1 with TRBJ2-7, with D possibly being TRBD2 (5 bases). Deletions cut 0 bases from V and 0 bases from J, with 12 bases between. The CDR3 contains 16 residues. CDR1 is MNHNS, CDR2 SASEGT, per germline. Here the CDR3 reads CASSEARVVGSYEQYF. DNA for the CDR3: TGTGCCAGCAGTGAAGCGCGGGTAGTGGGCTCCTACGAGCAGTACTTC.

J is TRBJ1-4 and V is TRBV19, with no clear D. Trimming removed 1 base from V and 0 bases from J, with 6 bases in between. Germline CDR1 LNHDA, CDR2 SQIVND (reference sequence). This CDR3 is built from 15 residues. The CDR3 loop is CASSIGGTTNEKLFF. The CDR3 DNA is TGTGCCAGTAGTATAGGCGGGACAACTAATGAAAAACTGTTTTTT.

This chain uses TRBV28 with TRBJ1-1; D might be TRBD1 (6 bases). V was pared by 2 bases and J by 4 bases, with 17 bases between. Germline V gene data show CDR1 as MDHEN and CDR2 as SYDVKM. This CDR3 comprises 16 residues. In nucleotides, the CDR3 is TGTGCCAGCAGTTTACCCCAGGACAGCCTCTCCACTGAAGCTTTCTTT. Its translation is CASSLPQDSLSTEAFF.

This clone was detected once. The chain uses TRBV6-1 and TRBJ1-5; D is unclear. The CDR3 loop spans 16 amino acids. The V end was cut by 2 bases, the J end by 7 bases, with 18 bases between. Germline values: CDR1 MNHNS, CDR2 SASEGT. In DNA, the CDR3 is TGTGCCAGCAGTGAACTAGGATCCCACGGAAACCAGCCCCAGCATTTT. This sequence encodes CASSELGSHGNQPQHF.

This chain uses TRBV10-1 with TRBJ1-1; TRBD1 is a possible D gene (5 bases). With 2 bases removed from V and 2 bases from J, the gap between germline ends came to 12 bases. The V gene's germline CDR1 is WNHNN and CDR2 SYGVQD (reference sequence). The CDR3 covers 15 residues. The CDR3 DNA is TGCGCCAGCAGTGAGGACGGGGGTAAAAACACTGAAGCTTTCTTT. Translated: CASSEDGGKNTEAFF.

To note about this clone: This specimen includes other DNA sequences encoding the same CDR3. V is TRBV7-9 and J is TRBJ1-1; D remains unclear. The CDR3 length is 13 residues. The germline V and J ends were trimmed by 6 bases and 1 base, with 9 bases remaining between them. CDR1 and CDR2 from the germline V gene are SEHNR and FQNEAQ (reference sequence). CDR3 amino acids: CASSLTSNTEAFF. In nucleotides, the CDR3 is TGTGCCAGCAGTTTAACATCGAACACTGAAGCTTTCTTT.

V usage is TRBV7-3 and J usage is TRBJ2-1; D gene unclear. V was shortened by 3 bases and J by 5 bases, with 11 bases between the two germline ends. Germline V gene sequence: CDR1 SGHTA, CDR2 FQGTGA. The CDR3 is 14 residues long. The CDR3 here is CASSFTPTNNEQFF. Written as DNA, the CDR3 is TGTGCCAGCAGCTTCACGCCTACTAACAATGAGCAGTTCTTC.

This sequence joins TRBV19 and TRBJ1-1, with D maybe TRBD1 (6 bases). Germline V CDR1 and CDR2: LNHDA, SQIVND (reference sequence). Between the trimmed V and J ends, which lost 6 bases and 2 bases, there was a span of 16 bases. The CDR3 loop spans 15 amino acids. CDR3 in DNA: TGTGCCAGTAGGTACCATCGACAGGACAACACTGAAGCTTTCTTT. This codes for CASRYHRQDNTEAFF.

The J gene is TRBJ2-1, the V gene TRBV19, with D perhaps matching TRBD2 (6 bases). CDR1 and CDR2 (germline): LNHDA, SQIVND (reference sequence). V was pared by 4 bases and J by 6 bases, with 13 bases between. The CDR3 loop spans 14 amino acids. The CDR3, as DNA: TGTGCCAGTAGTAGGGACTCCGCCGGCAATGAGCAGTTCTTC. Its translation: CASSRDSAGNEQFF.

This chain joins TRBV19 and TRBJ1-5, with 7 positions matching TRBD1. J gave up 4 bases and V 10 bases, and 7 bases lay outside the gene matches. This CDR3 is 13 amino acids long. The germline gives CDR1 LNHDA, CDR2 SQIVND (reference sequence). The chain's CDR3 is CATTDRRNQPQHF. The CDR3 DNA sequence: TGTGCCACCACGGACAGGCGAAATCAGCCCCAGCATTTT.

This clone has a single count. This chain connects TRBV5-8 to TRBJ2-1; D remains ambiguous. Germline CDR1 reads SGHTS; CDR2 reads YDEGEE. The CDR3 is made up of 13 amino acids. The ends were cut back, 0 bases at V and 8 bases at J, with 9 bases in the middle. CDR3 DNA: TGTGCCAGCAGCTTGGGAGGAGTCGATGAGCAGTTCTTC. Residues: CASSLGGVDEQFF. Filled out from reference TRBV5-8 and TRBJ2-1, the complete variable domain reads EAGVTQSPTHLIKTRGQQATLRCSPISGHTSVYWYQQALGLGLQFLLWYDEGEERNRGNFPPRFSGRQFPNYSSELNVNALELEDSALYLCASSLGGVDEQFFGPGTRLTVL.

V usage is TRBV29-1 and J usage is TRBJ1-2; TRBD1 matches 7 bases. Germline V gives CDR1 SQVTM, CDR2 ANQGSEA. Losses at the gene ends were 3 bases for V and 8 bases for J; bases not matched to a gene: 3. This CDR3 is built from 11 residues. The CDR3 bases are TGCAGCGTTGAGGGGACAGAAGGCTACACCTTC. Residues: CSVEGTEGYTF.

This clone occurred once. The gene calls are TRBV10-3 and TRBJ2-3, with 9 nucleotides matching TRBD2. The CDR3 loop spans 18 amino acids. CDR1 and CDR2 (germline): ENHRY, SYGVKD. V trimming: 4 bases; J trimming: 2 bases; junction bases outside the gene matches: 13. The CDR3 DNA reads TGTGCCATCAGTGGGGCTAGCGGGGAAGAATACTACACAGATACGCAGTATTTT. Translated, it gives CAISGASGEEYYTDTQYF.

The rearrangement links TRBV11-3 to TRBJ1-4; no definite D call. V dropped 1 base and J dropped 8 bases, with 17 bases sitting between them. The V gene's germline CDR1 is SGHNT and CDR2 YENEEA. This CDR3 is built from 16 residues. This CDR3 is CASSLGVEGLGEKLFF. CDR3 coding DNA: TGTGCCAGCAGCTTAGGAGTGGAGGGCCTAGGGGAAAAACTGTTTTTT.

The count of this clone is one. V is TRBV5-4 and J is TRBJ2-5, with D unclear. The J call may be faulty, since TRBJ2-7 better matches the DNA end. Germline CDR1 and CDR2: SGHNT and YYREEE (reference sequence). The CDR3 spans 11 residues. The CDR3 here is CASSSNYEQYF. The CDR3 DNA is TGTGCCAGCAGCTCCAACTACGAGCAGTACTTC.